The TCR beta chain under discussion was sequenced for a study of neurological immune-mediated disorders. The study's findings and limits: Phylogenetic grouping assigned the repertoires of 18 of 34 multiple sclerosis patients to one related-CDR3 cluster, which constitutes a possible signature.

Germline CDR1 and CDR2: SGHVS and FQNEAQ. The length of the CDR3 is 16 residues. Trimming took off 1 base at V and 5 bases at J, with 17 bases between the two ends. The sample holds many counts of this clonotype. Its antigen is undetermined. Using its own MiXCR run on the 5' RACE reads, TCRdb lists one record per CDR3 protein. The data contain around 30,000 distinct CDR3 sequences, 2% to 2.5% of them seen just once; the ten biggest clones take up about 2.3%. This sequence originates from a woman aged 45-60 years with multiple sclerosis. Sequencing input: PBMCs. This chain uses TRBV7-8 with TRBJ2-5; D is possibly TRBD2 (5 bases). The CDR3 sequence: CASSLGWVSEDETQYF. The CDR3 DNA reads as TGTGCCAGCAGCTTAGGGTGGGTTAGCGAGGACGAGACCCAGTACTTC.